The rows below give T cell receptor beta chains drawn from one sample of a study of T cell responses to AZD1222 COVID-19 vaccine. Here immunoSEQ multiplex PCR was the method, and the copy in TCRdb shows in-frame clones only, minus some. The sample holds more than 130,000 clones, approximately 90% seen once. Sequencing used peripheral blood, obtained on day 0 of AZD1222 vaccination. The receptors stem from an adult in good health. The CDR3 runs from the conserved cysteine through the conserved F or W. Each record gives: J gene, V gene, D gene, clone size, CDR3 DNA, CDR3 protein. The D gene is left open where the match is weak. Size tells how often a clone was seen (once, few, many) or the class of an expanded clone, and some rows leave it out.

TRBJ1-6 TRBV2 TRBD1 . TGTGCCAGCAGCCAACGGACAGGGGCGGATTCACCCCTCCACTTT CASSQRTGADSPLHF
TRBJ1-5 TRBV30 TRBD1 . TGTGCCTGGAGTGTACAGGGACAGTCCATACAGCCCCAGCATTTT CAWSVQGQSIQPQHF
TRBJ2-1 TRBV6-2/TRBV6-3 . . TGTGCCAGCAGCCAGAGGACGAGCTCCTACAATGAGCAGTTCTTC CASSQRTSSYNEQFF
TRBJ1-4 TRBV19 TRBD1 . TGTGCCAGTAGTATAAGGACAGGGGATGAAAAACTGTTTTTT CASSIRTGDEKLFF
TRBJ1-3 TRBV10-3 . . TGTGCCATCAGTGAGTCTATCGCCAGCTCTGGAAACACCATATATTTT CAISESIASSGNTIYF
TRBJ2-7 TRBV6-5 TRBD2 . TGTGCCAGCAGCTCTACCCTAGCGGGGACTTACGAGCAGTACTTC CASSSTLAGTYEQYF
TRBJ2-5 TRBV19 . . TGTGCCAGTAGGGCAGGGATCCAAGAGACCCAGTACTTC CASRAGIQETQYF
TRBJ2-3 TRBV7-2 . many TGTGCCAGCAGCTCGGGAGATTTTACAGATACGCAGTATTTT CASSSGDFTDTQYF
TRBJ2-6 TRBV5-1 . once TGCGCCAGCAGCTTTAATCCCACTGGAGGCTCTGGGGCCAACGTCCTGACTTTC CASSFNPTGGSGANVLTF
TRBJ1-1 TRBV5-5 . . TGTGCCAGCAGCGCGGGGGGAGGGAGGACTGAAGCTTTCTTT CASSAGGGRTEAFF
TRBJ2-7 TRBV6-6 . . TGTGCCAGCAGTTACGGGGCAAGATCCTACGAGCAGTACTTC CASSYGARSYEQYF
TRBJ2-2 TRBV28 TRBD1 once TGTGCCAGCCAACTCCCGGGACAGGTGGCCGGGGAGCTGTTTTTT CASQLPGQVAGELFF
TRBJ2-1 TRBV21-1 . . TGTGCCAGCATCAAGGGACTAGGGACAGGGTCGTATCATGAGCAGTTCTTC CASIKGLGTGSYHEQFF
TRBJ2-7 TRBV5-4 . once TGTGCCAGCAGCTTGACTCGTACGGGAGAGCAGTACTTC CASSLTRTGEQYF
TRBJ1-5 TRBV18 TRBD1 . TGTGCCAGCTCACAAACACAGGGGAGGGCTAATCAGCCCCAGCATTTT CASSQTQGRANQPQHF
TRBJ2-3 TRBV7-2 . . TGTGCCAGCAGCTCACAATGGACAGCCGCACGGGATACGCAGTATTTT CASSSQWTAARDTQYF
TRBJ2-3 TRBV5-1 TRBD2 once TGCGCCAGCAGCCACAGCGGGGGTGGTACAGATACGCAGTATTTT CASSHSGGGTDTQYF
TRBJ1-1 TRBV7-9 . . TGTGTCTGGGTCGGGAACACTGAAGCTTTCTTT CVWVGNTEAFF
TRBJ1-2 TRBV5-6 . . TGTGCCAGCAGCTTGGGTGGGGGCGGCTATGGCTACACCTTC CASSLGGGGYGYTF
TRBJ1-1 TRBV6-5 . once TGTGCCAGCACCCACAGGAACACTGAAGCTTTCTTT CASTHRNTEAFF
TRBJ2-5 TRBV19 . . TGTGCCACCGGACCTAAAGAGACCCAGTACTTC CATGPKETQYF
TRBJ2-1 TRBV19 . . TGTGCCAGTACCCAGGGGGGGGGCCCCTACAATGAGCAGTTCTTC CASTQGGGPYNEQFF
TRBJ2-4 TRBV19 TRBD2 once TGTGCCAGTAGGGACATAGCGGGAATCCGCAACATTCAGTACTTC CASRDIAGIRNIQYF
TRBJ2-2 TRBV5-1 TRBD2 . TGCGCCAGCAGCTTCGGTAGCGGGGGCACCGGGGAGCTGTTTTTT CASSFGSGGTGELFF
TRBJ1-2 TRBV19 TRBD1 . TGTGCCAGTAGTATGACAGGGCAGGTTGGCTACACCTTC CASSMTGQVGYTF
TRBJ1-2 TRBV9 . . TGTGCCAGCAGCGTAACCTCAGGAGGGACGGGGAGCTACACCTTC CASSVTSGGTGSYTF
TRBJ2-1 TRBV19 . . TGTGCCAGTAGTCTATTCCCCTCGAGCGGCTCCTACAATGAGCAGTTCTTC CASSLFPSSGSYNEQFF
TRBJ2-3 TRBV15 . . TGTGCCACCAGCAGACGCACCCTCGGAGACCTAAAGGATACGCAGTATTTT CATSRRTLGDLKDTQYF
TRBJ2-1 TRBV5-1 . . TGCGCCAGCGGAACGGCGGGTAGTCACAATGAGCAGTTCTTC CASGTAGSHNEQFF
TRBJ2-3 TRBV29-1 . . TGCAGCGTAGACGGACGCACAGATACGCAGTATTTT CSVDGRTDTQYF
TRBJ2-3 TRBV7-6 TRBD2 . TGTGCCAGCAGCCCGACTAGCGGGGGCACAGATACGCAGTATTTT CASSPTSGGTDTQYF
TRBJ2-1 TRBV4-2 . . TGTGCCAGCAGCCAAGAAGGAAAAGGAGGGGATGAGCAGTTCTTC CASSQEGKGGDEQFF
TRBJ1-5 TRBV3-1/TRBV3-2 . . TGTGCCAGCAGCCAAGATACTTCTCAGCCCCAGCATTTT CASSQDTSQPQHF
TRBJ1-1 TRBV5-1 . . TGCGCCAGCAGCTTGTTTGTAGGTGAAGCTTTCTTT CASSLFVGEAFF
TRBJ1-1 TRBV9 . once TGTGCCAGCAGCGTAGCTACCATAATGAACACTGAAGCTTTCTTT CASSVATIMNTEAFF
TRBJ2-1 TRBV6-6 TRBD2 few TGTGCCAGCAGTTACTCTGCTAGCGGGAACAATGAGCAGTTCTTC CASSYSASGNNEQFF
TRBJ2-7 TRBV5-1 TRBD1 . TGCGCCAGCAGCTTTCCGACAGGGGGCGCCTACGAGCAGTACTTC CASSFPTGGAYEQYF
TRBJ2-7 TRBV11-2 TRBD1 once TGTGCCAGCAGTCTCATCCCCACCGGGACAGGGAGCTACGAGCAGTACTTC CASSLIPTGTGSYEQYF
TRBJ1-4 TRBV28 TRBD1 . TGTGCCAGCAGTCCCCCCCCCGGACAGGGGAATGAAAAACTGTTTTTT CASSPPPGQGNEKLFF
TRBJ2-5 TRBV10-3 TRBD2 . TGTGCCATCAGTGCGACTAGCGGAGAGGGGGAGACCCAGTACTTC CAISATSGEGETQYF
TRBJ1-2 TRBV19 . . TGTGCCAGTAATCTTTATGGTGACCCGTCTCTTGACTATGGCTACACCTTC CASNLYGDPSLDYGYTF
TRBJ2-7 TRBV18 . . TGTGCCAGCTCACTTGGGGGCAACGCCTACGAGCAGTACTTC CASSLGGNAYEQYF
TRBJ1-1 TRBV11-2 TRBD1 . TGTGCCAGCAGCCCCGGGACAGCCAATTTCCAGCCGAACACTGAAGCTTTCTTT CASSPGTANFQPNTEAFF
TRBJ2-7 TRBV5-1 . . TGCGCCAGCAGCTTGGGGGCCTACGAGCAGTACTTC CASSLGAYEQYF
TRBJ2-3 TRBV11-3 . . TGTGCCAGCAGCAGGGACATTTCTAGCACAGATACGCAGTATTTT CASSRDISSTDTQYF
TRBJ1-1 TRBV19 . . TGTGCCAGTAGTATTGTGGGGGAAGCTTTCTTT CASSIVGEAFF
TRBJ2-2 TRBV9 . . TGTGCCAGCAGCGCCCCCAGTTTGAGGAGCGGGGAGCTGTTTTTT CASSAPSLRSGELFF
TRBJ1-2 TRBV27 . . TGTGCCAGCAGTTTAGGGGCAGAACCTAACTATGGCTACACCTTC CASSLGAEPNYGYTF
TRBJ2-2 TRBV24-1 . . TGTGCCACCAGTGATTTAACCGAGAATGGCGGGGAGCTGTTTTTT CATSDLTENGGELFF
TRBJ2-5 TRBV2 TRBD1 . TGTGCCAGCAGGGAGGGACAGGGTCAAGAGACCCAGTACTTC CASREGQGQETQYF
TRBJ1-1 TRBV6-6 TRBD1 . TGTGCCAGCAGCAAGATACAGGGGCGGTCTAGCACTGAAGCTTTCTTT CASSKIQGRSSTEAFF
TRBJ2-5 TRBV2 TRBD2 once TGTGCCAGCAGTGAATGGCCTAGCGGGGGAAGGCGGGAGACCCAGTACTTC CASSEWPSGGRRETQYF
TRBJ2-2 TRBV18 . few TGTGCCAGCTCACCAATCAGTGGCGGGGGCCCCAACACCGGGGAGCTGTTTTTT CASSPISGGGPNTGELFF
TRBJ2-2 TRBV9 TRBD1 . TGTGCCAGCAGCCCTACAGGGGGCGCTGACACCGGGGAGCTGTTTTTT CASSPTGGADTGELFF
TRBJ2-3 TRBV29-1 . . TGCAGCGCGGAGGGGGGGGTCCGGACAGATACGCAGTATTTT CSAEGGVRTDTQYF